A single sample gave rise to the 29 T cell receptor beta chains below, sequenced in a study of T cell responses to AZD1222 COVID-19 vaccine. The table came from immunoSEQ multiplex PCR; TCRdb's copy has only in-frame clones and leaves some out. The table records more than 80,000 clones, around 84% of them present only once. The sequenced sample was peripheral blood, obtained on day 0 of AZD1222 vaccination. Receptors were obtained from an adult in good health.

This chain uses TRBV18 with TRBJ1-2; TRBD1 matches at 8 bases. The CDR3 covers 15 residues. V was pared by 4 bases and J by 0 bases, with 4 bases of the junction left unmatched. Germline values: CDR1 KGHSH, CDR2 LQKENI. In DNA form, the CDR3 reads TGTGCCAGCTCACTGGGACAGGACCCTAACTATGGCTACACCTTC. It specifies CASSLGQDPNYGYTF.

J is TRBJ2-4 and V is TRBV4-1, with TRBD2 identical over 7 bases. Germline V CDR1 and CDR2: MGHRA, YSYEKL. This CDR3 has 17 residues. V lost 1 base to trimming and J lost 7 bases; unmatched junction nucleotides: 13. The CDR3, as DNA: TGCGCCAGCAGCCAAGCGGGGGGTAGGTCACAAGGGAACATTCAGTACTTC. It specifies CASSQAGGRSQGNIQYF.

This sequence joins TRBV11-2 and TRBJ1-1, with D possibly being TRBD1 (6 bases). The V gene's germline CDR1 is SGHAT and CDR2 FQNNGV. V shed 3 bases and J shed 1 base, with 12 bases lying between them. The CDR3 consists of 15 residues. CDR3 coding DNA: TGTGCCAGCAGCTTTTCTGGGGGCAGGAACACTGAAGCTTTCTTT. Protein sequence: CASSFSGGRNTEAFF.

The CDR3 bases are TGTGCCAGCAGCCCTAGGGGACAGGGGTACAATGAGCAGTTCTTC. This gives the protein CASSPRGQGYNEQFF. V is TRBV2 and J is TRBJ2-1; 10 positions agree with TRBD1. Germline-derived CDR1 and CDR2 are SNHLY and FYNNEI. Trimming cost V 6 bases and J 4 bases; bases outside gene matches: 6. This CDR3 contains 15 residues.

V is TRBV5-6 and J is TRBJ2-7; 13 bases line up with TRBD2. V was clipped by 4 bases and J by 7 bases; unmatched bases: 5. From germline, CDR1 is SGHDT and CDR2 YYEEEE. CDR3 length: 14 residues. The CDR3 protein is CASSPGLAGREQYF. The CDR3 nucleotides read TGTGCCAGCAGCCCGGGACTAGCGGGGCGTGAGCAGTACTTC.

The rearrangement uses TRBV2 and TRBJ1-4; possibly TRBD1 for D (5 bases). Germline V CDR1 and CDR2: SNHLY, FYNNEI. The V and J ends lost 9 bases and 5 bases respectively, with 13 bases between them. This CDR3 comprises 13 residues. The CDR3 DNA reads TGTGCCAGTCATCAGGGACTAAATGAAAAACTGTTTTTT. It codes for CASHQGLNEKLFF.

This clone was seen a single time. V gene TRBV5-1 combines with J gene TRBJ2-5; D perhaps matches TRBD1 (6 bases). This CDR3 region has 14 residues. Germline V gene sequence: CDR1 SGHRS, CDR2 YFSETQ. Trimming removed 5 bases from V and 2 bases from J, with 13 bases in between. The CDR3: CASRWQRGQETQYF. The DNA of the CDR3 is TGCGCCAGCAGGTGGCAGAGGGGGCAAGAGACCCAGTACTTC.

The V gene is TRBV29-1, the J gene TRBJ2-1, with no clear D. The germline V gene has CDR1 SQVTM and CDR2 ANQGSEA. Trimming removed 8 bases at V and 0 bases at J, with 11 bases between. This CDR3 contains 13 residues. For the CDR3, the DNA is TGCAGCTCCACGGTCAGCTCCTACAATGAGCAGTTCTTC. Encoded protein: CSSTVSSYNEQFF.

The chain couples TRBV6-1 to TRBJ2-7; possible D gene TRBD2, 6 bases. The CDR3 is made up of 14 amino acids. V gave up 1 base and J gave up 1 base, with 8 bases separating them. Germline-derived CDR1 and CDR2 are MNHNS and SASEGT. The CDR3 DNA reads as TGTGCCAGCAGTGAAGACGGGACTTCCTACGAGCAGTACTTC. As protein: CASSEDGTSYEQYF.

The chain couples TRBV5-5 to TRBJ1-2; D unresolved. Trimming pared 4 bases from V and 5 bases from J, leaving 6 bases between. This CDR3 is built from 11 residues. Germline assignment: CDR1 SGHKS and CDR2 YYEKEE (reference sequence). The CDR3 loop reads CASSAVYGYTF. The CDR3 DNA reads TGTGCCAGCAGCGCTGTTTATGGCTACACCTTC.

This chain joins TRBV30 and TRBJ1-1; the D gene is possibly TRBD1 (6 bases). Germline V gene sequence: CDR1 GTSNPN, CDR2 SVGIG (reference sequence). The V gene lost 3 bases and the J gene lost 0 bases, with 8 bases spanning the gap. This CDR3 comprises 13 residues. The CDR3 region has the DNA TGTGCCTGGAGGGACAGACTGAACACTGAAGCTTTCTTT. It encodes CAWRDRLNTEAFF. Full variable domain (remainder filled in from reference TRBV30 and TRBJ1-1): SQTIHQWPATLVQPVGSPLSLECTVEGTSNPNLYWYRQAAGRGLQLLFYSVGIGQISSEVPQNLSASRPQDRQFILSSKKLLLSDSGFYLCAWRDRLNTEAFFGQGTRLTVV.

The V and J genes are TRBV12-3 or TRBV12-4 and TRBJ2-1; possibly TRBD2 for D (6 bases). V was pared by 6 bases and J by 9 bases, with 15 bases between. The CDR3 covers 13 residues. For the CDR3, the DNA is TGTGCCAGCAGGCGACTAGAACGCGGTGAGCAGTTCTTC. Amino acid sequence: CASRRLERGEQFF.

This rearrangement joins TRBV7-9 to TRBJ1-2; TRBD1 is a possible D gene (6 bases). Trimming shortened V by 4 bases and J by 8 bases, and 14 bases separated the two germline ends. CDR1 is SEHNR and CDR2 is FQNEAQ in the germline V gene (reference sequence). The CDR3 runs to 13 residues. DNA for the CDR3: TGTGCCAGCAGCTCAAGACAGGTTTGGGGCTACACCTTC. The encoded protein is CASSSRQVWGYTF.

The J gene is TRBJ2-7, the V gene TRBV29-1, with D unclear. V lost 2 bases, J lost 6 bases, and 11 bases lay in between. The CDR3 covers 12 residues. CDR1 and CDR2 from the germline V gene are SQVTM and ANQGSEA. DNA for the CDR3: TGCAGCGTTGAACGGGCAGGAAGCGAGCAGTACTTC. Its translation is CSVERAGSEQYF.

In DNA, the CDR3 is TGTGCCAGCAGCTTCGGCCGCTTTACAGATACGCAGTATTTT. This translates into CASSFGRFTDTQYF. The chain joins TRBV5-5 to TRBJ2-3; D not resolved. Germline V gives CDR1 SGHKS, CDR2 YYEKEE (reference sequence). The CDR3 is made up of 14 amino acids. Trimming removed 2 bases from V and 3 bases from J, with 10 bases in between.

CDR3 sequence (DNA): TGCGCCAGCAGCTGGGGCGGACCCCTCCTCGAGCAGTACTTC. It is translated as CASSWGGPLLEQYF. The J gene is TRBJ2-7, the V gene TRBV5-1, with D perhaps TRBD1 (5 bases). The germline V and J ends were trimmed by 3 bases and 6 bases, with 16 bases remaining between them. The CDR3 loop spans 14 amino acids. In germline, CDR1 is SGHRS, CDR2 YFSETQ.

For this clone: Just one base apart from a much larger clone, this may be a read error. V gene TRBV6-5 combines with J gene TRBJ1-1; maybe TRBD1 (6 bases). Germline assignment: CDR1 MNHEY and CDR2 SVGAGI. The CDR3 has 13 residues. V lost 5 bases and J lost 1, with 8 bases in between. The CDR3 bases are TGTGCCAGCAGTCAACAGGGGAACACTGAAGCTTTCTTT. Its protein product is CASSQQGNTEAFF.

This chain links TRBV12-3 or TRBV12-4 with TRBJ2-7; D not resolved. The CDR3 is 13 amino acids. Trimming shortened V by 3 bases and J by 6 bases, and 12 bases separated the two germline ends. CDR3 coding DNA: TGTGCCAGCAGTTTTGCCATCGGCGGCGAGCAGTACTTC. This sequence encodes CASSFAIGGEQYF.

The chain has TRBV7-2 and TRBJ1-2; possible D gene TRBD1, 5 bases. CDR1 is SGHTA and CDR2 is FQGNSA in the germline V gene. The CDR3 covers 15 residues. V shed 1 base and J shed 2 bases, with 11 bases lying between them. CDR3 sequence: CASSLEAQGNYGYTF. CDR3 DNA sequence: TGTGCCAGCAGCTTAGAGGCTCAGGGAAACTATGGCTACACCTTC.

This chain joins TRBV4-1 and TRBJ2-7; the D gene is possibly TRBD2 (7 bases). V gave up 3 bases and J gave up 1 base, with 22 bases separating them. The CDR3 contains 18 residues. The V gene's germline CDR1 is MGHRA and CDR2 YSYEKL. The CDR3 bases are TGCGCCAGCAGCCAGATCCAACCACTTAGGGGGGGGTCCTACGAGCAGTACTTC. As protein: CASSQIQPLRGGSYEQYF.

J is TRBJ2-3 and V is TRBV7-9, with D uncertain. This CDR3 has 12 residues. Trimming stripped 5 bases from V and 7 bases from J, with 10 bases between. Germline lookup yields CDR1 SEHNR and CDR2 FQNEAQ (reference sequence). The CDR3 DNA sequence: TGTGCCAGCAGCCCCTTGGGTTATACGCAGTATTTT. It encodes CASSPLGYTQYF.

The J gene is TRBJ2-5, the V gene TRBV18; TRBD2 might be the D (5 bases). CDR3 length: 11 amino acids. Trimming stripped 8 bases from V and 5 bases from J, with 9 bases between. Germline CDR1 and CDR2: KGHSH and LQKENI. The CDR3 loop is CASQRGETQYF. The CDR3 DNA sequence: TGTGCCAGCCAGCGCGGGGAGACCCAGTACTTC.

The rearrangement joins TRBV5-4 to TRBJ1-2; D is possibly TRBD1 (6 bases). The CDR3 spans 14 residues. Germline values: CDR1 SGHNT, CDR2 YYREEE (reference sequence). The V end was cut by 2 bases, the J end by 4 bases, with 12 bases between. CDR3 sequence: CASSLVGGPYGYTF. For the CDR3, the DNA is TGTGCCAGCAGCTTAGTGGGGGGCCCCTATGGCTACACCTTC.

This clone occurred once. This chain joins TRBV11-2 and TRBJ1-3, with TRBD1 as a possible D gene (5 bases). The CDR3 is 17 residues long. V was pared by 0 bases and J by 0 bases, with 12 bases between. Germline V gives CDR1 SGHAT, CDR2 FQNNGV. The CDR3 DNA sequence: TGTGCCAGCAGCTTAGACGGCAGGGTATTCTCTGGAAACACCATATATTTT. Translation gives CASSLDGRVFSGNTIYF. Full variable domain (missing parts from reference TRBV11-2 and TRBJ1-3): EAGVAQSPRYKIIEKRQSVAFWCNPISGHATLYWYQQILGQGPKLLIQFQNNGVVDDSQLPKDRFSAERLKGVDSTLKIQPAKLEDSAVYLCASSLDGRVFSGNTIYFGEGSWLTVV.

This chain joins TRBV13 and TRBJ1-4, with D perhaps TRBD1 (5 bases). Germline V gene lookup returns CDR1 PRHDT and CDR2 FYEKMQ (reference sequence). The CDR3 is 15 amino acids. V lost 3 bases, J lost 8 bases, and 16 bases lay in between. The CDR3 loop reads CASSLGGGRGEKLFF. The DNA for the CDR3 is TGTGCCAGCAGCTTGGGAGGAGGTAGGGGAGAAAAACTGTTTTTT.

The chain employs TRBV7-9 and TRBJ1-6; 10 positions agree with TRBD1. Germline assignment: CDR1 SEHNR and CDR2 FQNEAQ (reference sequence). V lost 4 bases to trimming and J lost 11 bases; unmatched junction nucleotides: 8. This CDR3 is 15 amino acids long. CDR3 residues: CASSSIGTGVAPLHF. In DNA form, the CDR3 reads TGTGCCAGCAGCTCGATCGGGACAGGGGTAGCACCCCTCCACTTT.

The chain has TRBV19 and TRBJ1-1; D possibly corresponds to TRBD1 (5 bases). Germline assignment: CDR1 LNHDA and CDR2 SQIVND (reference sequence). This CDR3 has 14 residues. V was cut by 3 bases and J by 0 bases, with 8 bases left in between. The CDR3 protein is CASSMGVLNTEAFF. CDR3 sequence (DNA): TGTGCCAGTAGTATGGGGGTCTTGAACACTGAAGCTTTCTTT. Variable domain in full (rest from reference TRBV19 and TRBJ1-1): DGGITQSPKYLFRKEGQNVTLSCEQNLNHDAMYWYRQDPGQGLRLIYYSQIVNDFQKGDIAEGYSVSREKKESFPLTVTSAQKNPTAFYLCASSMGVLNTEAFFGQGTRLTVV.

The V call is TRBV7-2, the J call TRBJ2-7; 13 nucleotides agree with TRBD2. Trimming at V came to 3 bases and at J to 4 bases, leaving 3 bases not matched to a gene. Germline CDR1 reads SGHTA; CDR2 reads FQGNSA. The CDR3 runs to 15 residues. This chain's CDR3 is CASSLGTSGTYEQYF. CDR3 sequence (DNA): TGTGCCAGCAGCTTGGGGACTAGCGGGACGTACGAGCAGTACTTC.

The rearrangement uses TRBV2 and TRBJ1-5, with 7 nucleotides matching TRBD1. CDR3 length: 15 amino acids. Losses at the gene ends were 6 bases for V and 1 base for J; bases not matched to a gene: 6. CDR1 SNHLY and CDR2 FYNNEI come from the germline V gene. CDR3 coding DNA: TGTGCCAGCAGCCAACAGGGGCTAAGCAATCAGCCCCAGCATTTT. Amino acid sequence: CASSQQGLSNQPQHF.